This TCR beta chain emerged from a study of fetal regulatory T cell absence and autoimmunity. The CDR3 runs 20 residues. Germline V CDR1 and CDR2: MNHEY, SMNVEV (reference sequence). V lost 2 bases to trimming and J lost 7 bases; unmatched junction nucleotides: 22. Sequencing used immunoSEQ multiplex PCR; TCRdb keeps in-frame clones, though not all of them. The table lists 95,000 or so clones, approximately 75% of them singletons, with 2% in the top ten. Notes on the study in general: Cord blood and pancreas showed broadly similar TRB gene family usage. In IPEX, the enrichment was taken to support antigen-driven autoimmunity before birth.

As regards this clone: Its target is unknown.

The source material was pancreas tissue. The TCR was taken from a male donor with IPEX syndrome. The J gene is TRBJ2-1, the V gene TRBV27; 8 bases align to TRBD1. The CDR3 DNA is TGTGCCAGCAGTTTACCTGGGGGCAGGGGGCAAGGAGGTAAAGGTAATGAGCAGTTCTTC. Protein product: CASSLPGGRGQGGKGNEQFF.